Following are 22 T cell receptor beta chains from one sample sequenced in a study of shared clonotypes between healthy human individuals. Only CD45RO-negative cells positively selected for CCR7 counted as naive CD8 cells, so terminally differentiated effector memory CD45RA+ cells were excluded. This table comes from immunoSEQ multiplex PCR, and its TCRdb copy is limited to in-frame clones, with some not included. The sample carries about 2.1 million clones, 80% to 95% recorded once. The sample comprised naive CD8+ T cells from PBMCs. The receptors here all came from a man between 18 and 29 years old in good health. Some clones in this sample may be carry-over from other donors' samples.

The chain is built from TRBV6-4 and TRBJ2-7; 7 positions agree with TRBD2. CDR1 is MRHNA, CDR2 SNTAGT, per germline. Unmatched junction bases numbered 2, after V lost 3 bases and J lost 3 bases. The CDR3 contains 13 residues. CDR3 coding DNA: TGTGCCAGCAGTGATCCGGGGGGCTACGAGCAGTACTTC. Amino acid sequence: CASSDPGGYEQYF.

The V and J genes are TRBV10-3 and TRBJ1-1, with 9 bases matching TRBD1. The length of the CDR3 is 14 residues. Germline V CDR1 and CDR2: ENHRY, SYGVKD. J lost 3 bases, V lost 8 bases, and 7 bases had no gene match. The CDR3 loop reads CAIRDRDPHTEAFF. CDR3 nucleotide sequence: TGTGCCATCCGGGACAGGGACCCCCACACTGAAGCTTTCTTT.

This clone was seen just once. DNA for the CDR3: TGTGCCAGCAGCTGGGCACCCTCGAGGAACACTGAAGCTTTCTTT. It is translated as CASSWAPSRNTEAFF. V gene TRBV28 combines with J gene TRBJ1-1; D ambiguous. This CDR3 is built from 15 residues. Germline V lookup: CDR1 MDHEN, CDR2 SYDVKM. V was pared by 6 bases and J by 1 base, with 15 bases between.

This sequence joins TRBV6-4 and TRBJ2-2; no clear D. The CDR3 length is 14 residues. Germline V CDR1 and CDR2: MRHNA, SNTAGT. Trimming took 5 bases from V and 1 from J, leaving 8 bases between them. The CDR3, as DNA: TGTGCCAGCAGTCCAGAAGGGAACACCGGGGAGCTGTTTTTT. Protein sequence: CASSPEGNTGELFF.

The chain employs TRBV6-5 and TRBJ1-4; D not certain. CDR1 MNHEY and CDR2 SVGAGI come from the germline V gene. This CDR3 is 14 amino acids long. V was cut by 2 bases and J by 4 bases, with 8 bases left in between. CDR3 sequence reads: CASSYLGNNEKLFF. CDR3 in DNA: TGTGCCAGCAGTTACCTAGGGAATAATGAAAAACTGTTTTTT.

The V and J genes are TRBV28 and TRBJ2-3; TRBD2 matches at 12 bases. This CDR3 has 17 amino acids. Germline V gene lookup returns CDR1 MDHEN and CDR2 SYDVKM. V shed 5 bases, J shed 2 bases, and the junction held 8 bases outside the gene matches. The chain's CDR3 is CASSRNGLAGSTDTQYF. CDR3 sequence (DNA): TGTGCCAGCAGTCGCAATGGACTAGCGGGATCCACAGATACGCAGTATTTT.

On this clone: This same CDR3 is encoded by further DNA sequences in the sample. The J gene is TRBJ2-5, the V gene TRBV7-3; D unresolved. Trimming took off 5 bases at V and 4 bases at J, with 11 bases between the two ends. The CDR3 is 13 amino acids. From germline, CDR1 is SGHTA and CDR2 FQGTGA. The CDR3 reads CASSPGLGETQYF. The CDR3 coding sequence is TGTGCCAGCAGCCCCGGGTTGGGAGAGACCCAGTACTTC. Supplemented by reference TRBV7-3 and TRBJ2-5, the full variable domain reads GAGVSQTPSNKVTEKGKYVELRCDPISGHTALYWYRQSLGQGPEFLIYFQGTGAADDSGLPNDRFFAVRPEGSVSTLKIQRTERGDSAVYLCASSPGLGETQYFGPGTRLLVL.

J is TRBJ2-7 and V is TRBV11-1; D is perhaps TRBD1 or TRBD2 (5 bases each). The CDR3 is 13 residues long. V gave up 5 bases and J gave up 5 bases, with 13 bases separating them. Germline lookup yields CDR1 SGHAT and CDR2 FQDESV (reference sequence). As DNA, the CDR3 is TGTGCCAGCAGCCCGACGGGGCCAGACGAGCAGTACTTC. It codes for CASSPTGPDEQYF.

In regard to this clone: This sample also contains other DNA sequences that code for the same CDR3. The chain is built from TRBV29-1 and TRBJ1-1; no clear D. V lost 3 bases and J 1 base, leaving 6 bases between the germline ends. Germline values: CDR1 SQVTM, CDR2 ANQGSEA. The CDR3 length is 12 residues. CDR3 residues: CSVDLGNTEAFF. The CDR3 DNA sequence: TGCAGCGTTGATTTGGGGAACACTGAAGCTTTCTTT.

DNA of the CDR3: TGTGCCAGCAGCCTCGACAGGAGATCTGGAAACACCATATATTTT. This gives the protein CASSLDRRSGNTIYF. This sequence joins TRBV9 and TRBJ1-3, with a weak D call TRBD1 (6 bases). Germline CDR1 reads SGDLS; CDR2 reads YYNGEE. V lost 4 bases, J lost 1 base, and 12 bases lay in between. The CDR3 length is 15 residues.

V is TRBV19 and J is TRBJ2-7; D is ambiguous. Trimming removed 4 bases at V and 6 bases at J, with 13 bases between. The germline CDR1 and CDR2 sequences are LNHDA and SQIVND (reference sequence). This CDR3 has 13 amino acids. The CDR3 region has the DNA TGTGCCAGTAGTACGGGTCTTACCCCCGAGCAGTACTTC. Protein: CASSTGLTPEQYF. The full variable domain, in which reference TRBV19 and TRBJ2-7 provide the parts outside the CDR3, is DGGITQSPKYLFRKEGQNVTLSCEQNLNHDAMYWYRQDPGQGLRLIYYSQIVNDFQKGDIAEGYSVSREKKESFPLTVTSAQKNPTAFYLCASSTGLTPEQYFGPGTRLTVT.

This chain links TRBV13 with TRBJ2-3; TRBD1 might be the D (5 bases). Germline V CDR1 and CDR2: PRHDT, FYEKMQ (reference sequence). Trimming took 5 bases from V and 4 from J, leaving 10 bases between them. The CDR3 runs to 13 residues. The CDR3 coding sequence is TGTGCCAGCAGCCCAGGGAATTCAGATACGCAGTATTTT. It encodes CASSPGNSDTQYF.

This clone was counted between two and nine times. The chain links TRBV6-5 to TRBJ2-1; tentative D call: TRBD1 (5 bases). With 5 bases removed from V and 12 bases from J, the gap between germline ends came to 14 bases. Germline lookup yields CDR1 MNHEY and CDR2 SVGAGI. This CDR3 comprises 12 residues. This CDR3 is CASSPEGAWQFF. The CDR3 region has the DNA TGTGCCAGCAGTCCCGAAGGGGCTTGGCAGTTCTTC.

The rearrangement joins TRBV4-3 to TRBJ2-2, with D possibly being TRBD1 or TRBD2 (6 bases each). CDR3 size: 17 residues. V lost 0 bases and J lost 4, with 15 bases in between. In germline, CDR1 is LGHNA, CDR2 YSLEER. The CDR3, as DNA: TGCGCCAGCAGCCAAGATTCGGGGGCCCCGAGCACCGGGGAGCTGTTTTTT. It is translated as CASSQDSGAPSTGELFF.

The rearrangement joins TRBV6-6 to TRBJ2-7; D tentatively reads TRBD1 or TRBD2 (5 bases each). There are 13 residues in the CDR3. V shed 1 base and J shed 6 bases, with 10 bases lying between them. Per germline, CDR1 MNHNY and CDR2 SVGAGI (reference sequence). The CDR3 DNA follows: TGTGCCAGCAGTTACTGGGGGAATGGCGAGCAGTACTTC. The encoded protein is CASSYWGNGEQYF.

V usage is TRBV7-2 and J usage is TRBJ1-2; tentative D call: TRBD1 (5 bases). The germline V gene has CDR1 SGHTA and CDR2 FQGNSA. The CDR3 runs to 13 residues. The V and J ends lost 3 bases and 8 bases respectively, with 13 bases between them. The CDR3 region has the DNA TGTGCCAGCAGCTTCGCAGGGCTGAGAGGCTACACCTTC. It specifies CASSFAGLRGYTF.

The table lists this clone with a few counts. The same CDR3 arises from other DNA sequences in this sample as well. The rearrangement joins TRBV7-6 to TRBJ1-2; no firm D call. Trimming left V 1 base short and J 8 bases short, with 8 bases between. Per germline, CDR1 SGHVS and CDR2 FNYEAQ. There are 12 residues in the CDR3. The CDR3 nucleotides read TGTGCCAGCAGCTTAGAGGGTAACGGCTACACCTTC. It yields the protein CASSLEGNGYTF.

This chain links TRBV7-9 with TRBJ2-4; D not resolved. The CDR3 runs 16 residues. With 0 bases removed from V and 2 bases from J, the gap between germline ends came to 11 bases. Germline-derived CDR1 and CDR2 are SEHNR and FQNEAQ (reference sequence). This chain's CDR3 is CASSLALSGPKNIQYF. The CDR3 coding sequence is TGTGCCAGCAGCTTAGCCCTATCCGGGCCCAAAAACATTCAGTACTTC.

The rearrangement links TRBV27 to TRBJ2-1; 7 bases map to TRBD1. Germline V lookup: CDR1 MNHEY, CDR2 SMNVEV (reference sequence). Trimming took 4 bases from V and 0 from J; bases not matched to a gene: 9. The length of the CDR3 is 17 residues. The CDR3 nucleotides read TGTGCCAGCAGTTCCGCGACAGGGCCCCACTCCTACAATGAGCAGTTCTTC. Amino acids: CASSSATGPHSYNEQFF.

The V and J genes are TRBV10-3 and TRBJ2-7, with 7 positions matching TRBD1. V lost 3 bases and J lost 3; bases outside the gene matches: 11. The CDR3 is 16 amino acids. Germline V CDR1 and CDR2: ENHRY, SYGVKD. CDR3 in amino acids: CAISDRPRQGYYEQYF. DNA for the CDR3: TGTGCCATCAGTGACAGGCCCAGACAGGGATACTACGAGCAGTACTTC.

The chain recombines TRBV27 with TRBJ2-5; weak D call: TRBD1 (5 bases). The CDR3 sequence is 13 residues long. Germline V gene data show CDR1 as MNHEY and CDR2 as SMNVEV (reference sequence). V shed 6 bases and J shed 1 base, with 9 bases lying between them. CDR3 loop: CASSHRFQETQYF. The CDR3 nucleotides read TGTGCCAGCAGCCACAGGTTCCAAGAGACCCAGTACTTC.

The chain has TRBV18 and TRBJ2-2; a possible D gene is TRBD1 (6 bases). There are 16 residues in the CDR3. Trimming removed 4 bases at V and 3 bases at J, with 15 bases between. Germline V gene data show CDR1 as KGHSH and CDR2 as LQKENI. The CDR3 loop is CASSRGHSYHTGELFF. The CDR3 bases are TGTGCCAGCTCACGGGGACACTCGTATCACACCGGGGAGCTGTTTTTT. The whole variable domain, filled in from reference TRBV18 and TRBJ2-2, reads NAGVMQNPRHLVRRRGQEARLRCSPMKGHSHVYWYRQLPEEGLKFMVYLQKENIIDESGMPKERFSAEFPKEGPSILRIQQVVRGDSAAYFCASSRGHSYHTGELFFGEGSRLTVL.